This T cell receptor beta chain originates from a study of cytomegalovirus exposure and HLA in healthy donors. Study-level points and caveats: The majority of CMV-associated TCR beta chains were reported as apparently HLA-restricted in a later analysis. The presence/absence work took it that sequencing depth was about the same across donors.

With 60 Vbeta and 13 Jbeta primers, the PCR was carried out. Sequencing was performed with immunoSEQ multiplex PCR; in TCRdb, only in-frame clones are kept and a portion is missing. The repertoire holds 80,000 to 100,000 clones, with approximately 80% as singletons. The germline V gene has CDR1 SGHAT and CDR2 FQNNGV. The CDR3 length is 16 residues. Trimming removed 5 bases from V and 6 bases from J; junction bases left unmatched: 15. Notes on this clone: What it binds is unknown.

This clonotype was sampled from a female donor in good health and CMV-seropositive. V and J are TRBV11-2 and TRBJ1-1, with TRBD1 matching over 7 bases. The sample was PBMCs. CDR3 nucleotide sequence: TGTGCCAGCAGCCTCTTTCCAGGGACCACAGGGGCTGAAGCTTTCTTT. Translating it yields CASSLFPGTTGAEAFF.